This T cell receptor beta chain was documented in a study of T cell responses to AZD1222 COVID-19 vaccine. Study-wide findings and caveats: Donors were largely white British and mainly female; clonal diversity was possibly underestimated. Across spike, vaccine-associated CD4 TCRs were found, dominant at 160-218 and 743-854. Seropositivity was recorded at baseline in only 5 or 6 AZD1222 recipients.

The V gene's germline CDR1 is SGHTA and CDR2 FQGTGA. The CDR3 extends over 13 amino acids. V lost 2 bases and J 3 bases, leaving 8 bases between the germline ends. Of note for this clone: The antigen is not known.

Assay: immunoSEQ multiplex PCR; the TCRdb copy retains only in-frame clones and omits some. The sample lists about 110,000 clones; roughly 92% were seen once. The sequences come from peripheral blood, collected 28 days after the second AZD1222 dose. J is TRBJ2-7 and V is TRBV7-3; D is perhaps TRBD1 (6 bases). The TCR was taken from an adult who received the AZD1222 COVID-19 vaccine. CDR3 loop: CASSLGQNYEQYF. CDR3 in DNA: TGTGCCAGCAGCTTAGGACAGAACTACGAGCAGTACTTC.